One TCR beta chain is described in this entry. What it binds is unknown. Profiling relied on immunoSEQ multiplex PCR, and the TCRdb table lists in-frame clones only, not all of them. The sample contains about 350,000 clones, 92% of which appear only once. This CDR3 is built from 15 residues. Trimming pared 2 bases from V and 2 bases from J, leaving 12 bases between. The germline gives CDR1 MNHEY, CDR2 SMNVEV (reference sequence). This sample stems from a study of Ad26.COV2.S vaccination and SARS-CoV-2 variants. Notes on the study in general: The breadth of spike-specific CD8+ and CD4+ T cell responses after vaccination was reportedly substantial. While placebo recipients had lower spike-specific TCR breadth, vaccine recipients had more. Researchers cautioned that TCR breadth and depth analyses may have underestimated total T cell responses.

This chain links TRBV27 with TRBJ2-5; D gene unclear. The clonotype originates from a human donor who had recovered from COVID-19. The sequencing used peripheral blood, collected after recovery from COVID-19. The CDR3 protein is CASSLASQIQETQYF. DNA of the CDR3: TGTGCCAGCAGTTTAGCCTCACAGATACAAGAGACCCAGTACTTC.